A selection of T cell receptor beta chains follows, all from one sample in a study of cytotoxic CD8 clonotypes in ibrutinib-treated CLL. Method: immunoSEQ multiplex PCR; TCRdb's copy keeps in-frame clones and lacks some. The table includes approximately 100,000 clones, around four fifths detected once. The sequencing used PBMCs, collected after 12 months of ibrutinib treatment. These receptors were taken from a human donor with chronic lymphocytic leukemia. Both conserved end residues are part of each CDR3. The D gene is left open where the match is weak. Expanded clones are given a class, and other clones once, few, many or no size at all.

TRBJ2-7,TRBV4-2,NA,TRBD2,CASRVLAGGRGPYEQYF,TGTGCCAGCAGGGTGCTAGCGGGGGGGCGAGGGCCCTACGAGCAGTACTTC
TRBJ2-5,TRBV7-8,NA,NA,CASSLIDTGAGETQYF,TGTGCCAGCAGCTTGATAGATACAGGGGCGGGGGAGACCCAGTACTTC
TRBJ1-2,TRBV4-1,NA,NA,CASSQEVGGGYTF,TGCGCCAGCAGCCAAGAGGTGGGGGGAGGCTACACCTTC
TRBJ2-1,TRBV7-2,NA,TRBD2,CASSSGTSSEQFF,TGTGCCAGCAGCTCCGGGACTAGCAGTGAGCAGTTCTTC
TRBJ2-3,TRBV7-3,NA,TRBD2,CASSSGLASDTQYF,TGTGCCAGCAGCTCCGGACTAGCCTCAGATACGCAGTATTTT
TRBJ2-7,TRBV19,NA,TRBD1,CASSPQGANYEQYF,TGTGCCAGTAGTCCACAGGGGGCTAACTACGAGCAGTACTTC
TRBJ2-6,TRBV5-8,once,NA,CASSSGRISSGANVLTF,TGTGCCAGCAGCTCGGGACGTATAAGCTCTGGGGCCAACGTCCTGACTTTC
TRBJ1-1,TRBV5-1,NA,NA,CASSLVLGSTEAFF,TGCGCCAGCAGCTTGGTCCTTGGGAGCACTGAAGCTTTCTTT
TRBJ2-1,TRBV15,NA,NA,CATSMGVYNEQFF,TGTGCCACCAGTATGGGAGTATACAATGAGCAGTTCTTC
TRBJ2-3,TRBV19,NA,TRBD2,CASTQDTSGTQYF,TGTGCCAGTACCCAAGATACTAGCGGTACGCAGTATTTT
TRBJ2-2,TRBV7-6,NA,TRBD1,CASSLGQGTTGELFF,TGTGCCAGCAGTTTAGGACAGGGGACCACCGGGGAGCTGTTTTTT
TRBJ2-3,TRBV14,once,TRBD2,CASSTPGGWGTQYF,TGTGCCAGCAGCACCCCGGGAGGGTGGGGTACGCAGTATTTT
TRBJ2-1,TRBV25-1,once,TRBD1,CASRVAGTGGGNEQFF,TGTGCCAGCAGAGTAGCCGGGACAGGGGGAGGTAATGAGCAGTTCTTC
TRBJ2-3,TRBV4-2,NA,NA,CASSQARSGTQYF,TGTGCCAGCAGCCAAGCGCGGTCAGGCACGCAGTATTTT
TRBJ2-5,TRBV5-6,NA,TRBD2,CASSIGTSGQETQYF,TGTGCCAGCAGTATCGGGACTAGCGGGCAAGAGACCCAGTACTTC
TRBJ1-6,TRBV30,NA,NA,CAWSDQGRNNSPLHF,TGTGCCTGGAGTGATCAGGGAAGGAATAATTCACCCCTCCACTTT
TRBJ2-7,TRBV7-3,few,NA,CASSLWARGQSYEQYF,TGTGCCAGCAGCTTATGGGCAAGGGGACAATCCTACGAGCAGTACTTC
TRBJ1-1,TRBV7-9,NA,NA,CASSLGLNEAFF,TGTGCCAGCAGCTTAGGTTTAAATGAAGCTTTCTTT
TRBJ1-1,TRBV14,NA,NA,CASSQVGGLNTEAFF,TGTGCCAGCAGCCAAGTGGGGGGACTGAACACTGAAGCTTTCTTT
TRBJ2-6,TRBV5-1,NA,NA,CASRDAGANVLTF,TGCGCCAGCCGCGACGCTGGGGCCAACGTCCTGACTTTC
TRBJ2-6,TRBV6-4,NA,NA,CASSDLYSGANVLTF,TGTGCCAGCAGTGATCTGTACTCTGGGGCCAACGTCCTGACTTTC
TRBJ2-5,TRBV6-5,NA,TRBD2,CASSGLAGGEETQYF,TGTGCCAGCAGCGGACTAGCGGGGGGTGAAGAGACCCAGTACTTC
TRBJ2-1,TRBV5-1,NA,NA,CASSLGDEVVNEQFF,TGCGCCAGCAGCTTAGGCGACGAAGTGGTAAATGAGCAGTTCTTC
TRBJ2-1,TRBV5-8,NA,NA,CASSLGVSSYNEQFF,TGTGCCAGCAGCCTCGGGGTTAGCTCCTACAATGAGCAGTTCTTC
TRBJ1-4,TRBV6-5,NA,NA,CASRSGGSREKLFF,TGTGCCAGCAGGTCCGGGGGTTCCAGGGAAAAACTGTTTTTT
TRBJ2-2,TRBV9,NA,NA,CASSIGSGTGELFF,TGTGCCAGCAGCATAGGGTCAGGTACCGGGGAGCTGTTTTTT
TRBJ2-7,TRBV11-2,NA,NA,CASSSRTASTYEQYF,TGTGCCAGCAGCTCGAGGACAGCCTCAACCTACGAGCAGTACTTC
TRBJ1-1,TRBV4-1,NA,NA,CASSQAGAVMNTEAFF,TGCGCCAGCAGCCAAGCCGGGGCCGTTATGAACACTGAAGCTTTCTTT
TRBJ1-2,TRBV7-2,NA,TRBD1,CASSRAGDRAGYTF,TGTGCCAGCAGCCGGGCGGGGGACAGGGCTGGCTACACCTTC
TRBJ1-1,TRBV6-1,NA,NA,CASSEKMNTEAFF,TGTGCCAGCAGTGAAAAAATGAACACTGAAGCTTTCTTT
TRBJ2-1,TRBV7-7,NA,NA,CASSLLDVASYNEQFF,TGTGCCAGCAGCCTCTTGGACGTTGCCTCCTACAATGAGCAGTTCTTC
TRBJ2-4,TRBV6-5,NA,NA,CASSLYGVPGNIQYF,TGTGCCAGCAGTCTATACGGGGTGCCAGGAAACATTCAGTACTTC
TRBJ1-2,TRBV30,NA,NA,CAWRTSRTRREDGYTF,TGTGCCTGGAGGACCTCTAGGACTCGAAGGGAGGATGGCTACACCTTC
TRBJ2-4,TRBV14,NA,TRBD2,CASSPRTSGGDIQYF,TGTGCCAGCAGCCCGCGGACTAGCGGTGGTGACATTCAGTACTTC
TRBJ1-1,TRBV6-5,NA,TRBD1,CASSYPGQLNTEAFF,TGTGCCAGCAGTTACCCGGGACAGTTGAACACTGAAGCTTTCTTT
TRBJ2-2,TRBV5-1,NA,TRBD2,CASSPGAGGPSTGELFF,TGCGCCAGCAGCCCGGGAGCGGGGGGGCCAAGCACCGGGGAGCTGTTTTTT
TRBJ1-2,TRBV30,few,NA,CAWSVAANYGYTF,TGTGCCTGGAGTGTCGCAGCAAACTATGGCTACACCTTC
TRBJ2-3,TRBV27,few,NA,CASSFGFGTDTQYF,TGTGCCAGCAGTTTCGGTTTCGGCACAGATACGCAGTATTTT
TRBJ2-7,TRBV30,NA,NA,CAWSVAAGNEQYF,TGTGCCTGGAGTGTAGCGGCAGGGAACGAGCAGTACTTC
TRBJ1-1,TRBV29-1,once,NA,CSVVRMGRGYTEAFF,TGCAGCGTTGTAAGGATGGGGAGGGGGTACACTGAAGCTTTCTTT
TRBJ1-2,TRBV7-9,few,NA,CASSFAGEGGYTF,TGTGCCAGCAGCTTTGCCGGGGAAGGCGGCTACACCTTC
TRBJ2-3,TRBV9,NA,NA,CASSVVPGGRTDTQYF,TGTGCCAGCAGCGTAGTCCCGGGGGGCCGCACAGATACGCAGTATTTT
TRBJ2-1,TRBV6-1,NA,TRBD2,CASRGGLAGENEQFF,TGTGCCAGCAGGGGAGGACTAGCGGGGGAGAATGAGCAGTTCTTC
TRBJ2-7,TRBV6-6,NA,NA,CASSTRDEQYF,TGTGCCAGCAGCACCAGGGACGAGCAGTACTTC
TRBJ1-2,TRBV6-5,NA,NA,CASSYGYSFGYTF,TGTGCCAGCAGTTACGGGTACAGCTTTGGCTACACCTTC
TRBJ1-5,TRBV6-4,few,NA,CASRAGEVNQPQHF,TGTGCCAGCAGGGCAGGGGAGGTCAATCAGCCCCAGCATTTT
TRBJ2-7,TRBV28,once,TRBD1,CATHRQGEYEQYF,TGTGCCACCCATAGACAGGGTGAGTACGAGCAGTACTTC
TRBJ2-7,TRBV5-8,few,NA,CASRYATDRSSYEQYF,TGTGCCAGCAGGTACGCAACGGACCGGAGCTCCTACGAGCAGTACTTC
TRBJ2-7,TRBV19,NA,NA,CASRTSTDSYEQYF,TGTGCCAGTAGAACCTCGACAGACTCCTACGAGCAGTACTTC
TRBJ2-7,TRBV5-4,NA,TRBD1,CASSASGGPYEQYF,TGTGCCAGCAGCGCCTCAGGGGGCCCCTACGAGCAGTACTTC
TRBJ2-5,TRBV6-5,NA,NA,CASRTVQETQYF,TGTGCCAGTAGGACAGTCCAAGAGACCCAGTACTTC
TRBJ2-6,TRBV11-3,few,NA,CASSLAQNSGANVLTF,TGTGCCAGCAGCTTAGCCCAGAACTCTGGGGCCAACGTCCTGACTTTC
TRBJ1-1,TRBV27,few,NA,CASHPVDASTEAFF,TGTGCCAGCCACCCAGTCGATGCGTCGACTGAAGCTTTCTTT